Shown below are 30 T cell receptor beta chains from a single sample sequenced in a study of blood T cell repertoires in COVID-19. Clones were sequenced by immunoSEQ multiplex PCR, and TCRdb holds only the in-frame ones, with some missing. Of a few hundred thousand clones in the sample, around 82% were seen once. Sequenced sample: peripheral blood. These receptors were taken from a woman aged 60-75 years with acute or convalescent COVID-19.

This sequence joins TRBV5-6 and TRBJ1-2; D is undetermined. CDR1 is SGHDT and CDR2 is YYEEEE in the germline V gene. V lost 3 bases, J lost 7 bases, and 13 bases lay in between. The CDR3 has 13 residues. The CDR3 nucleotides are TGTGCCAGCAGCTCAGATTTGATCATTGGCTACACCTTC. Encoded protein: CASSSDLIIGYTF. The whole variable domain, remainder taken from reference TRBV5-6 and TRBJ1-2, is DAGVTQSPTHLIKTRGQQVTLRCSPKSGHDTVSWYQQALGQGPQFIFQYYEEEERQRGNFPDRFSGHQFPNYSSELNVNALLLGDSALYLCASSSDLIIGYTFGSGTRLTVV.

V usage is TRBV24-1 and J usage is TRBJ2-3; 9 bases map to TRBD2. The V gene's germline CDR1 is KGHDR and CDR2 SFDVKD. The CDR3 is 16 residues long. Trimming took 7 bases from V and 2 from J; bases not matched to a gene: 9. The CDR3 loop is CATSAPIAGVTDTQYF. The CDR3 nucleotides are TGTGCCACCAGCGCTCCCATAGCGGGGGTCACAGATACGCAGTATTTT.

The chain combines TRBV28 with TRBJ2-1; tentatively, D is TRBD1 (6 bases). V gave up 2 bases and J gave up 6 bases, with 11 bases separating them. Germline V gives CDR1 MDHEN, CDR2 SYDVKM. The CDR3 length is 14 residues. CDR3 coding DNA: TGTGCCAGCAGTTTACGCTTAGGGGGCAATGAGCAGTTCTTC. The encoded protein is CASSLRLGGNEQFF.

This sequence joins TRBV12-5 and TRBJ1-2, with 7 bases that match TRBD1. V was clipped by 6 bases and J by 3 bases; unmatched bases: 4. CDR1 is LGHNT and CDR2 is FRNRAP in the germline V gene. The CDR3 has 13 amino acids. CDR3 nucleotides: TGTGCTAGTGGGGAAGGGGGCCACTATGGCTACACCTTC. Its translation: CASGEGGHYGYTF.

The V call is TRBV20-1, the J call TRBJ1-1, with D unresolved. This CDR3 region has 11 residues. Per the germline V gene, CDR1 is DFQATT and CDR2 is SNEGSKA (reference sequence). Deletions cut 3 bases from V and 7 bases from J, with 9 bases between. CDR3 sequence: CSASPVVEAFF. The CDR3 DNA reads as TGCAGTGCTAGCCCGGTAGTTGAAGCTTTCTTT.

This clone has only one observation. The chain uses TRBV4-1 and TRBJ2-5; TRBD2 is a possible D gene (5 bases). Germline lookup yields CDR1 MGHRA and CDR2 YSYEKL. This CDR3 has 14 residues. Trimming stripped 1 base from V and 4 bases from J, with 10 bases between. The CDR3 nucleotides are TGCGCCAGCAGCCAAGGCAGTGGGAGAGAGACCCAGTACTTC. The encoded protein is CASSQGSGRETQYF.

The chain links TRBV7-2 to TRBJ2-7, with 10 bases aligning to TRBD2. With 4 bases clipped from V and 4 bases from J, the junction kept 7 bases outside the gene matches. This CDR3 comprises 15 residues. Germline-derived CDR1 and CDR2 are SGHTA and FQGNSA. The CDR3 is CASSYPSGGGYEQYF. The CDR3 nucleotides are TGTGCCAGCAGCTACCCTAGCGGGGGCGGATACGAGCAGTACTTC.

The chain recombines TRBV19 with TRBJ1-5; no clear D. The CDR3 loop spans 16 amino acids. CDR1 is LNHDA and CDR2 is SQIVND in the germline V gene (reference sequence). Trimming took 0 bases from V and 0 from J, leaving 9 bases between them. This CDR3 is CASSIDLAYSNQPQHF. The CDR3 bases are TGTGCCAGTAGTATAGATCTGGCTTATAGCAATCAGCCCCAGCATTTT. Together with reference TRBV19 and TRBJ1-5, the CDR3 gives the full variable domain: DGGITQSPKYLFRKEGQNVTLSCEQNLNHDAMYWYRQDPGQGLRLIYYSQIVNDFQKGDIAEGYSVSREKKESFPLTVTSAQKNPTAFYLCASSIDLAYSNQPQHFGDGTRLSIL.

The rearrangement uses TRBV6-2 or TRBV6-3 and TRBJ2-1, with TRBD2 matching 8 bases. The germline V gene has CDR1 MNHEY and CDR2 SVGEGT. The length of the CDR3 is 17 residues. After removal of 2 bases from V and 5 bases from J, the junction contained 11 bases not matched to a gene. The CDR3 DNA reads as TGTGCCAGCAGTTACGTGGCGGGGGGTCGAACCGACAATGAGCAGTTCTTC. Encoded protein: CASSYVAGGRTDNEQFF.

This CDR3 is CASSPGGGPSTEAFF. The CDR3 DNA follows: TGCGCCAGCAGCCCTGGGGGGGGGCCGAGCACTGAAGCTTTCTTT. The V call is TRBV4-3, the J call TRBJ1-1; maybe TRBD1 (6 bases). The CDR3 runs 15 residues. Germline loops: CDR1 LGHNA, CDR2 YSLEER. The germline V and J ends were trimmed by 4 bases and 4 bases, with 16 bases remaining between them.

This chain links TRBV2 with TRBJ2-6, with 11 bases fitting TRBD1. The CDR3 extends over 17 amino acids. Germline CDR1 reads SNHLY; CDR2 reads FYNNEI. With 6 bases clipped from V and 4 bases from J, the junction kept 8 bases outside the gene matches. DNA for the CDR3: TGTGCCAGCAGGGCCATGGACAGGGGGCAAGGGGCCAACGTCCTGACTTTC. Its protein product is CASRAMDRGQGANVLTF.

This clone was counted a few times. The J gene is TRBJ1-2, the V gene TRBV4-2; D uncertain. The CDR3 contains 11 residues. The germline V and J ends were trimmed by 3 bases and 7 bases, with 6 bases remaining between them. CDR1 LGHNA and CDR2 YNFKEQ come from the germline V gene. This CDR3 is CASSQEGGYTF. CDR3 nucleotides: TGTGCCAGCAGCCAGGAGGGTGGCTACACCTTC.

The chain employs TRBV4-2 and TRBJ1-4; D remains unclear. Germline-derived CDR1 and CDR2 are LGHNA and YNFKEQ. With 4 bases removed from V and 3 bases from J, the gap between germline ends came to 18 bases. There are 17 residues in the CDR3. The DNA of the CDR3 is TGTGCCAGCAGCCGCGGTGATGCTGGATACTCTAATGAAAAACTGTTTTTT. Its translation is CASSRGDAGYSNEKLFF.

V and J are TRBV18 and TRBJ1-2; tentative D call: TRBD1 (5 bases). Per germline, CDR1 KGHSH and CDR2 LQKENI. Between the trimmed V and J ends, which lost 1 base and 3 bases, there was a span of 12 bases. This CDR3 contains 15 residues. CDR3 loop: CASSPQGRSDYGYTF. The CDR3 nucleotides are TGTGCCAGCTCACCACAGGGGCGGTCGGACTATGGCTACACCTTC.

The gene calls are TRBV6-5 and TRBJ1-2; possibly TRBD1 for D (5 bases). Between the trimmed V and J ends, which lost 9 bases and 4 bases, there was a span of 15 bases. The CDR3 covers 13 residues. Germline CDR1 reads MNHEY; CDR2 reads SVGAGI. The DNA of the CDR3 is TGTGCCAGTCGTCAGAGGGACTCCTATGGCTACACCTTC. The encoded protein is CASRQRDSYGYTF.

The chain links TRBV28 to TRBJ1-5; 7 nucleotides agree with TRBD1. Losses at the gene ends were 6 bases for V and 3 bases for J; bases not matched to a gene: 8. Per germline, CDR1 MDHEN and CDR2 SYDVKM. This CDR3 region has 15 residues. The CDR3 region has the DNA TGTGCCAGCAGGCCTTCGGGACAGCCCAATCAGCCCCAGCATTTT. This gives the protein CASRPSGQPNQPQHF.

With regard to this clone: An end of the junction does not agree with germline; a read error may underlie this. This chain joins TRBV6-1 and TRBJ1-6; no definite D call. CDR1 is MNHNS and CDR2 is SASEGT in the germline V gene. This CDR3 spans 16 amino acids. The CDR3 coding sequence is TGTGCCAGCAGGGAAGTGGTTAAAGCTCAGAGGTCACCCCTCCACTTT. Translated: CASREVVKAQRSPLHF.

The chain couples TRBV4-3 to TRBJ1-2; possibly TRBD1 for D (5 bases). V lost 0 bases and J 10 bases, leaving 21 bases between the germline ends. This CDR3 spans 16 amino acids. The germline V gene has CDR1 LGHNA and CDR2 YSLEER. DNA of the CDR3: TGCGCCAGCAGCCAAGACATGAGTAGCTTAACAGGAGACTACACCTTC. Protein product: CASSQDMSSLTGDYTF.

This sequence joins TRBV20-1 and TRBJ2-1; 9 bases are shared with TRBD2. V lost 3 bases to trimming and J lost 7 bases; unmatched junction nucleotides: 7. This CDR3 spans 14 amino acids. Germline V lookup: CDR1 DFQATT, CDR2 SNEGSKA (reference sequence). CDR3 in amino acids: CSASSAGGPNEQFF. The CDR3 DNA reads TGCAGTGCTAGTTCGGCGGGGGGGCCTAATGAGCAGTTCTTC.

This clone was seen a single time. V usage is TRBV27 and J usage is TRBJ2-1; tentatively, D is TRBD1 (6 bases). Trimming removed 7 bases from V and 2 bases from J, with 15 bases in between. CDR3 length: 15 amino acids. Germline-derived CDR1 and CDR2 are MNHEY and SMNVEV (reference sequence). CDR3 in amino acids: CASKVRGFTYNEQFF. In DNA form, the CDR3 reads TGTGCCAGCAAAGTCAGGGGTTTCACCTACAATGAGCAGTTCTTC.

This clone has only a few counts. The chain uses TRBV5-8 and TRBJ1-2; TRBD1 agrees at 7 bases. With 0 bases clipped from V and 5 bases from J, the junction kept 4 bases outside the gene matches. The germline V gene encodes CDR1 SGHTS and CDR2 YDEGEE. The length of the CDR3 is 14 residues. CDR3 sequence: CASSLAPGQYGYTF. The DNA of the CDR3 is TGTGCCAGCAGCTTGGCTCCGGGACAGTATGGCTACACCTTC.

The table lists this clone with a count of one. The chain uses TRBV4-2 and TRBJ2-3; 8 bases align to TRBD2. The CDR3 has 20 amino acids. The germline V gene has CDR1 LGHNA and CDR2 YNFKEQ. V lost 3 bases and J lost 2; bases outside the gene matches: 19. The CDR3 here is CASSQQLFRGVAGSTDTQYF. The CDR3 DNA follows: TGTGCCAGCAGCCAGCAACTCTTTCGGGGGGTAGCGGGATCCACAGATACGCAGTATTTT.

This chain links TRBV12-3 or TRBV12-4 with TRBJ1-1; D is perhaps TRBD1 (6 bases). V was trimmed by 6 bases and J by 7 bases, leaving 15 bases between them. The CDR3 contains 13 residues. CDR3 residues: CASSPGQRLEAFF. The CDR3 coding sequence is TGTGCCAGCAGCCCCGGACAGAGACTTGAAGCTTTCTTT.

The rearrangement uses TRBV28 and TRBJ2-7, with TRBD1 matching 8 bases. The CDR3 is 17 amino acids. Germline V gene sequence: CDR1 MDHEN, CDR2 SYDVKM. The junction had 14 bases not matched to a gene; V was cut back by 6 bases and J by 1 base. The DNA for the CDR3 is TGTGCCAGCAGACCTTTGAAGGGGACAGGTTTATCCTACGAGCAGTACTTC. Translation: CASRPLKGTGLSYEQYF.

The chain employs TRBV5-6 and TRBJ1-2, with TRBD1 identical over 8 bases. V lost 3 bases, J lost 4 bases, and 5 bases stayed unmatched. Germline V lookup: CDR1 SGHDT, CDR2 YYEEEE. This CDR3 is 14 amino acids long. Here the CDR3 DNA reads TGTGCCAGCAGCTCTGACAGGGGATTCTATGGCTACACCTTC. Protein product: CASSSDRGFYGYTF.

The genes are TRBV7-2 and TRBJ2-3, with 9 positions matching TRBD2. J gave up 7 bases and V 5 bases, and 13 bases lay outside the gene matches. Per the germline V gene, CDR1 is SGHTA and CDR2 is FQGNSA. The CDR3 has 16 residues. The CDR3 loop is CASSTRAGGSSNTQYF. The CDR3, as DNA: TGTGCCAGCAGCACCCGAGCGGGGGGCTCTTCAAATACGCAGTATTTT. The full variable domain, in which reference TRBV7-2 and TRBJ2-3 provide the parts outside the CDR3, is GAGVSQSPSNKVTEKGKDVELRCDPISGHTALYWYRQSLGQGLEFLIYFQGNSAPDKSGLPSDRFSAERTGGSVSTLTIQRTQQEDSAVYLCASSTRAGGSSNTQYFGPGTRLTVL.

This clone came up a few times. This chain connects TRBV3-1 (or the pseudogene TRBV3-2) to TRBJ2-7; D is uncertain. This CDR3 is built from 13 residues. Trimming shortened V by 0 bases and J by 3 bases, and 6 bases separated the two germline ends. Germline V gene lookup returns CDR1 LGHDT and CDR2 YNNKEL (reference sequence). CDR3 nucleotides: TGTGCCAGCAGCCAAGAGGCTAGCTACGAGCAGTACTTC. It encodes CASSQEASYEQYF.

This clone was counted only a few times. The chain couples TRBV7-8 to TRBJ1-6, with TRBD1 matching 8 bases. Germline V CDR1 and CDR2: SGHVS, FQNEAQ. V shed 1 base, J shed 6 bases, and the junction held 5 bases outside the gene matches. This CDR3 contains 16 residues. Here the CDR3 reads CASSLGTGGGNSPLHF. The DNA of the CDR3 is TGTGCCAGCAGCTTAGGTACAGGGGGAGGTAATTCACCCCTCCACTTT.

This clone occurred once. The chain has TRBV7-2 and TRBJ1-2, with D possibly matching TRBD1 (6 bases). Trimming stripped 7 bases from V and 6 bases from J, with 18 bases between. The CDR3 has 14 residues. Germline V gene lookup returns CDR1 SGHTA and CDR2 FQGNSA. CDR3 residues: CASTLTTGPHGYTF. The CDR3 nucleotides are TGTGCCAGCACCTTGACGACAGGCCCCCATGGCTACACCTTC.

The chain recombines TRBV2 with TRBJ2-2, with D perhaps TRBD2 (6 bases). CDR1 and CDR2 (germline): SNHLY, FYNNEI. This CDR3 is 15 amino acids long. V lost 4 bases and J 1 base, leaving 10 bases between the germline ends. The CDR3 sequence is CASSVRRGNTGELFF. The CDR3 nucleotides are TGTGCCAGCAGTGTTCGGCGGGGGAACACCGGGGAGCTGTTTTTT. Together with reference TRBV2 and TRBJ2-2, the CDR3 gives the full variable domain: EPEVTQTPSHQVTQMGQEVILRCVPISNHLYFYWYRQILGQKVEFLVSFYNNEISEKSEIFDDQFSVERPDGSNFTLKIRSTKLEDSAMYFCASSVRRGNTGELFFGEGSRLTVL.